One and the same sample provided the 5 T cell receptor beta chains below, sequenced in a study of blood T cell repertoires in COVID-19. Here immunoSEQ multiplex PCR was the method, and the copy in TCRdb shows in-frame clones only, minus some. The sample yields hundreds of thousands of clones, roughly 89% seen once. The specimen was PBMCs or T cells enriched from blood (not recorded which). Receptors originate from a woman in her fifties or sixties who had recovered from COVID-19.

This chain uses TRBV19 with TRBJ2-1; tentative D call: TRBD2 (5 bases). The CDR3 has 14 residues. The V end lost 4 bases, the J end lost 10 bases, and 17 bases lay between the germline ends. The V gene's germline CDR1 is LNHDA and CDR2 SQIVND (reference sequence). The CDR3 reads CASSKDRSGGEQFF. The CDR3 DNA is TGTGCCAGTAGTAAGGACCGCTCTGGCGGGGAGCAGTTCTTC.

The J gene is TRBJ2-7, the V gene TRBV18, with 7 bases lining up with TRBD2. The CDR3 covers 16 residues. CDR1 is KGHSH, CDR2 LQKENI, per germline. V shed 0 bases and J 3 bases; nucleotides not matched to a gene: 8. The CDR3 here is CASSPPSERGSYEQYF. The CDR3 DNA reads TGTGCCAGCTCACCACCGTCGGAGCGGGGAAGCTACGAGCAGTACTTC.

The table lists this clone with a few counts. The V gene is TRBV19, the J gene TRBJ2-5, with 10 bases fitting TRBD1. The CDR3 loop spans 15 amino acids. CDR1 LNHDA and CDR2 SQIVND come from the germline V gene (reference sequence). V was pared by 4 bases and J by 4 bases, with 6 bases of the junction left unmatched. CDR3 sequence reads: CASSKGQGMRETQYF. CDR3 nucleotides: TGTGCCAGTAGTAAGGGACAGGGGATGAGAGAGACCCAGTACTTC.

The CDR3 here is CASSYRRQAGTEAFF. In DNA form, the CDR3 reads TGTGCCAGCAGTTACCGACGACAGGCAGGGACTGAAGCTTTCTTT. V and J are TRBV6-5 and TRBJ1-1, with D possibly matching TRBD1 (6 bases). The CDR3 runs to 15 residues. Trimming stripped 2 bases from V and 5 bases from J, with 15 bases between. Germline assignment: CDR1 MNHEY and CDR2 SVGAGI.

The chain joins TRBV6-5 to TRBJ1-6, with D hard to call. CDR3 length: 13 residues. The germline V gene has CDR1 MNHEY and CDR2 SVGAGI. V was cut by 5 bases and J by 14 bases, with 16 bases left in between. The CDR3 loop is CASSRFEVSTLHF. For the CDR3, the DNA is TGTGCCAGCAGTCGTTTTGAGGTTTCGACCCTCCACTTT.